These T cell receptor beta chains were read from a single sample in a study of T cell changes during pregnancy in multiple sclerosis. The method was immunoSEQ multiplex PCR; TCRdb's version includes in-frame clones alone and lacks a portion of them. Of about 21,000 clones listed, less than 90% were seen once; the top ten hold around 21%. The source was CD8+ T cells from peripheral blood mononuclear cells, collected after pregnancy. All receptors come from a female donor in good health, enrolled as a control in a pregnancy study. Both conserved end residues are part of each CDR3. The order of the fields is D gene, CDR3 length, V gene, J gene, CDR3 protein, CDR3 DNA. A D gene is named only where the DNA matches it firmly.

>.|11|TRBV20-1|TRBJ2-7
CSALQGYEQYF
TGCAGTGCCTTACAGGGCTACGAGCAGTACTTC
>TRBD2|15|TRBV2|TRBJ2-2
CASTGTSGGTGELFF
TGTGCCAGCACCGGGACTAGCGGAGGGACCGGGGAGCTGTTTTTT
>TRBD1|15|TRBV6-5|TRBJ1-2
CASSYEQGATGGYTF
TGTGCCAGCAGTTATGAGCAGGGGGCGACGGGGGGCTACACCTTC
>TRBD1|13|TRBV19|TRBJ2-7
CASGDSLSYEQYF
TGTGCCAGTGGGGACAGCCTTTCCTACGAGCAGTACTTC
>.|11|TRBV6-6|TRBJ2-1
CASSYGEALFF
TGTGCCAGCAGTTACGGGGAGGCGCTGTTCTTC
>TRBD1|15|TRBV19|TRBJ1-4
CASSWTGANNEKLFF
TGTGCCAGTAGTTGGACAGGGGCAAATAATGAAAAACTGTTTTTT
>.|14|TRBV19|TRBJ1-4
CASSKGGLNEKLFF
TGTGCCAGTAGTAAGGGCGGACTTAATGAAAAACTGTTTTTT
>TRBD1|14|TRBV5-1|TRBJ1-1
CASRWTGMGTEAFF
TGCGCCAGCAGGTGGACAGGGATGGGCACTGAAGCTTTCTTT
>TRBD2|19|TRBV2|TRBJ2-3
CASSEGLAGGPTSTDTQYF
TGTGCCAGCAGTGAAGGGCTAGCGGGGGGGCCTACTAGCACAGATACGCAGTATTTT
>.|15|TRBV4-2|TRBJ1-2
CASSPTRGESYGYTF
TGTGCCAGCAGCCCCACGCGGGGGGAGTCCTATGGCTACACCTTC
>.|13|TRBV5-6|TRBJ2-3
CASSLVGADTQYF
TGTGCCAGCAGCTTGGTGGGCGCAGATACGCAGTATTTT
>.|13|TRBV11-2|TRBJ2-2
CASSTRGTGELFF
TGTGCCAGCAGCACGCGGGGTACCGGGGAGCTGTTTTTT